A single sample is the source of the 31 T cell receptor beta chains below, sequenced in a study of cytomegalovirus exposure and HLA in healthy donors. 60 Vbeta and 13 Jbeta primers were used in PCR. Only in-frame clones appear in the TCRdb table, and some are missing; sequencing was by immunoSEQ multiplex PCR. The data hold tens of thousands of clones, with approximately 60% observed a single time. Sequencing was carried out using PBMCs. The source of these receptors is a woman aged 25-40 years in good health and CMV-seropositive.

This CDR3 reads CASSPSSGEDTQYF. DNA of the CDR3: TGTGCCAGCAGCCCGTCTAGCGGGGAAGATACGCAGTATTTT. The rearrangement joins TRBV6-6 to TRBJ2-3; 9 nucleotides line up with TRBD2. CDR1 is MNHNY, CDR2 SVGAGI, per germline (reference sequence). The CDR3 runs to 14 residues. V trimming: 6 bases; J trimming: 5 bases; junction bases outside the gene matches: 6.

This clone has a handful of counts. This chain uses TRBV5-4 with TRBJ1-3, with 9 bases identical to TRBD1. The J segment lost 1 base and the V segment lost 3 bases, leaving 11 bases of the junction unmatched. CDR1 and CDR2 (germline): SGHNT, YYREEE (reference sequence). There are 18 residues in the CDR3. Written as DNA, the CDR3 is TGTGCCAGCAGCTCGCAGCCTCCGGGACAGGGTTCTGGAAACACCATATATTTT. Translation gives CASSSQPPGQGSGNTIYF.

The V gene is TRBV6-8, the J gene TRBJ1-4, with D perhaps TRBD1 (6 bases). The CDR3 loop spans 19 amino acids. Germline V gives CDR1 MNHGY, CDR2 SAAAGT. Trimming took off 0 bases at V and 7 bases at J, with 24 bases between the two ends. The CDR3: CASSYSAGTSLNLIEKLFF. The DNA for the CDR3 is TGTGCCAGCAGTTACTCGGCAGGGACATCATTAAATCTAATTGAAAAACTGTTTTTT.

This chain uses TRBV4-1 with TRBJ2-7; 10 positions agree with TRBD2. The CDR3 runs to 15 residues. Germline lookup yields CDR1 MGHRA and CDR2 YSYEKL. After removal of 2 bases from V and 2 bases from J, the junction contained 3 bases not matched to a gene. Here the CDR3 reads CASSQYSGGAYEQYF. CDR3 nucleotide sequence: TGCGCCAGCAGCCAATACAGCGGGGGGGCCTACGAGCAGTACTTC.

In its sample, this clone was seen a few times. The DNA of the CDR3 is TGTGCCAGCAGCTACGCACCGGGACAGGGAGTGTCACCCCTCCACTTT. Encoded protein: CASSYAPGQGVSPLHF. The chain links TRBV5-5 to TRBJ1-6; 9 bases agree with TRBD1. The CDR3 is 16 residues long. Trimming took 3 bases from V and 10 from J; bases not matched to a gene: 11. CDR1 and CDR2 (germline): SGHKS, YYEKEE (reference sequence).

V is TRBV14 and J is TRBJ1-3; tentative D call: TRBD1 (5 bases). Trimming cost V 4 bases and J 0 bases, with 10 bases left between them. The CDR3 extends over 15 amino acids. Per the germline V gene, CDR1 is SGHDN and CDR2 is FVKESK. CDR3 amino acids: CASSLRRGSGNTIYF. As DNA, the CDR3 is TGTGCCAGCAGCCTCCGGAGGGGCTCTGGAAACACCATATATTTT.

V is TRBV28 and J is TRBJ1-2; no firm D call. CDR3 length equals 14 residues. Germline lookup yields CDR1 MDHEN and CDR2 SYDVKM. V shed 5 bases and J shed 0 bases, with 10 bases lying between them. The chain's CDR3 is CASSISGANYGYTF. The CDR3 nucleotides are TGTGCCAGCAGTATTAGCGGAGCTAACTATGGCTACACCTTC.

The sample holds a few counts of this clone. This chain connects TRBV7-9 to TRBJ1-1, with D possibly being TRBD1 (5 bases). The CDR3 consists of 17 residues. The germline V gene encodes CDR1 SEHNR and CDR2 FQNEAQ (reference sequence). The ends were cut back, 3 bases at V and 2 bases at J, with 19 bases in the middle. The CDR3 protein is CASSFAPGGILNTEAFF. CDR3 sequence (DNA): TGTGCCAGCAGCTTTGCGCCCGGGGGTATATTAAACACTGAAGCTTTCTTT. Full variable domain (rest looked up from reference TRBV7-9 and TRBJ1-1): DTGVSQNPRHKITKRGQNVTFRCDPISEHNRLYWYRQTLGQGPEFLTYFQNEAQLEKSRLLSDRFSAERPKGSFSTLEIQRTEQGDSAMYLCASSFAPGGILNTEAFFGQGTRLTVV.

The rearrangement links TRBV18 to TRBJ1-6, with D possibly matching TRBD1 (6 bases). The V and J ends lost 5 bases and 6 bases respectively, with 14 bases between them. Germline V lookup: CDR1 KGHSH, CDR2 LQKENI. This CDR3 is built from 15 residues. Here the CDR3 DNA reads TGTGCCAGCTCAGAAGTGGGCAGGGGTAATTCACCCCTCCACTTT. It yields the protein CASSEVGRGNSPLHF.

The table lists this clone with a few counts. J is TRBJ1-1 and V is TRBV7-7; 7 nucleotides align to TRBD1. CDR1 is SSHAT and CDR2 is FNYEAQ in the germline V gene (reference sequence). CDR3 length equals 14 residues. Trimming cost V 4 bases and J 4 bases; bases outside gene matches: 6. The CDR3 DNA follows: TGTGCCAGCAGCTCGGACAGGATGTTCACTGAAGCTTTCTTT. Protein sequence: CASSSDRMFTEAFF.

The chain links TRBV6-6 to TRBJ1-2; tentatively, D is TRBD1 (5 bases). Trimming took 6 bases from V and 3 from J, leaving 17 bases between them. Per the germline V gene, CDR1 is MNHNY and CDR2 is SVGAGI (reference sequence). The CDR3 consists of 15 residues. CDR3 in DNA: TGTGCCAGCAGAGCTTTTACGTCGGGGGACTATGGCTACACCTTC. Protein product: CASRAFTSGDYGYTF.

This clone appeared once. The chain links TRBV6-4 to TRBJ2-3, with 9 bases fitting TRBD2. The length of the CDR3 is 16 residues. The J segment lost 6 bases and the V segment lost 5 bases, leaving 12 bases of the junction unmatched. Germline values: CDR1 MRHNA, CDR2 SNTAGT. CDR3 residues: CASSPISGGQGDTQYF. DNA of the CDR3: TGTGCCAGCAGTCCCATAAGCGGGGGGCAAGGGGATACGCAGTATTTT.

CDR3: CASSLGDRAFHF. In DNA, the CDR3 is TGTGCCAGCAGCTTAGGGGACAGGGCTTTCCACTTT. V gene TRBV7-4 combines with J gene TRBJ1-6; 9 nucleotides match TRBD1. CDR1 and CDR2 from the germline V gene are SGHVT and SQSDAQ. The ends lost 1 base at V and 17 bases at J; junction bases unmatched: 3. CDR3 size: 12 residues.

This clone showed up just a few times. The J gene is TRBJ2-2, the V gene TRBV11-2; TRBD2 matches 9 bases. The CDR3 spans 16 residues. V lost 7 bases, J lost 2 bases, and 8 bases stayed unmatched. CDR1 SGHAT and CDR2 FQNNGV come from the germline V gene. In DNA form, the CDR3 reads TGTGCCAGCACAAAATTTAGCGGGGGTAACACCGGGGAGCTGTTTTTT. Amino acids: CASTKFSGGNTGELFF.

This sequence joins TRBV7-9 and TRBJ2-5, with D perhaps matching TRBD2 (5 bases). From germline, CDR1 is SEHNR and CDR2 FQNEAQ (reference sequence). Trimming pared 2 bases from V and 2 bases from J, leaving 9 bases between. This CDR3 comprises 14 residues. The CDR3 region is CASSLRAAQETQYF. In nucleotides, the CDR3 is TGTGCCAGCAGCTTAAGAGCGGCTCAAGAGACCCAGTACTTC.

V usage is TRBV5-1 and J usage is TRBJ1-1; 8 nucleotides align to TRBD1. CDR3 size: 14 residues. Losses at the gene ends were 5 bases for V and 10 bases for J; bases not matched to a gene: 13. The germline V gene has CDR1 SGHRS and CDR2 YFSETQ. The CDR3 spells CASRPGTGNMGAFF. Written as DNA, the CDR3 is TGCGCCAGCAGGCCCGGGACAGGTAATATGGGAGCTTTCTTT.

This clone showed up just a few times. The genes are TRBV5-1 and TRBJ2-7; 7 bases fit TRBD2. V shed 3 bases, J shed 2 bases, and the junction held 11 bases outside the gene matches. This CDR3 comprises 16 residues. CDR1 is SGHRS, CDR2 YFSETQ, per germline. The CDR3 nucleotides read TGCGCCAGCAGCTATCCCCCCGGCGGGGGACCCTACGAGCAGTACTTC. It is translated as CASSYPPGGGPYEQYF. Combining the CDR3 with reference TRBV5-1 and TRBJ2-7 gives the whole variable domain KAGVTQTPRYLIKTRGQQVTLSCSPISGHRSVSWYQQTPGQGLQFLFEYFSETQRNKGNFPGRFSGRQFSNSRSEMNVSTLELGDSALYLCASSYPPGGGPYEQYFGPGTRLTVT.

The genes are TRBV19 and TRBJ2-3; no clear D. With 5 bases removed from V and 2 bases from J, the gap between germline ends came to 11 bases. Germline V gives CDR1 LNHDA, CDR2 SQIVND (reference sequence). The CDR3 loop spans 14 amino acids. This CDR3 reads CASSSMGVTDTQYF. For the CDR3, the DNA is TGTGCCAGTAGTTCGATGGGCGTCACAGATACGCAGTATTTT.

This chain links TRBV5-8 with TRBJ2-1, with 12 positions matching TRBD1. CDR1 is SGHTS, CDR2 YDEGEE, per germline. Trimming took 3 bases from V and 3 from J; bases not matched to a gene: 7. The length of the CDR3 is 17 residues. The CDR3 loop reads CASSSGTGGLYYNEQFF. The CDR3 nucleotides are TGTGCCAGCAGCTCCGGGACAGGGGGCTTGTACTACAATGAGCAGTTCTTC.

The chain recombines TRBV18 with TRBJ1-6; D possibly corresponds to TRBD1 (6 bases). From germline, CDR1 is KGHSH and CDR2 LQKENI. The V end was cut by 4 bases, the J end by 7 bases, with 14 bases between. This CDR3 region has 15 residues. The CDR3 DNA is TGTGCCAGCTCACGGGACCCGGGACACAATTCACCCCTCCACTTT. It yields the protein CASSRDPGHNSPLHF.

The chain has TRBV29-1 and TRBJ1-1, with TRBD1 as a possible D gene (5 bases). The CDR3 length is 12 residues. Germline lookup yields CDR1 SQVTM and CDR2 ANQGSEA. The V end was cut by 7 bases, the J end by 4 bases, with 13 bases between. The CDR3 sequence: CSDQGVSTEAFF. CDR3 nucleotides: TGCAGCGACCAAGGGGTAAGCACTGAAGCTTTCTTT.

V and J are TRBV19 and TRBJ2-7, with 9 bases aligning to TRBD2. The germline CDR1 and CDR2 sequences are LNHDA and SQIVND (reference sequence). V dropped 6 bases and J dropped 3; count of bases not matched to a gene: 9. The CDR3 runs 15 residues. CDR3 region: CASRSRGGANYEQYF. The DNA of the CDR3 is TGTGCCAGTAGGTCGCGGGGGGGGGCCAACTACGAGCAGTACTTC.

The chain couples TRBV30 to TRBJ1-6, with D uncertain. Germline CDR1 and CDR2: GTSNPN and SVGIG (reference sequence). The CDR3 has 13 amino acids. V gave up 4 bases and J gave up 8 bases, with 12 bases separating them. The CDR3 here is CAWTAAPYSPLHF. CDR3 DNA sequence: TGTGCCTGGACGGCGGCCCCTTATTCACCCCTCCACTTT.

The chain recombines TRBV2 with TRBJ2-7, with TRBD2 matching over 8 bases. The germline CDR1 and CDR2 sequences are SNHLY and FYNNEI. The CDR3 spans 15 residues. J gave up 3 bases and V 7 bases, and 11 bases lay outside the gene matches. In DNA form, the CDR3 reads TGTGCCAGCATCCTGGGGGATCTAGCGGGCTACGAGCAGTACTTC. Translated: CASILGDLAGYEQYF. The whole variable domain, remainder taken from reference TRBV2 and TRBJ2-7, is EPEVTQTPSHQVTQMGQEVILRCVPISNHLYFYWYRQILGQKVEFLVSFYNNEISEKSEIFDDQFSVERPDGSNFTLKIRSTKLEDSAMYFCASILGDLAGYEQYFGPGTRLTVT.

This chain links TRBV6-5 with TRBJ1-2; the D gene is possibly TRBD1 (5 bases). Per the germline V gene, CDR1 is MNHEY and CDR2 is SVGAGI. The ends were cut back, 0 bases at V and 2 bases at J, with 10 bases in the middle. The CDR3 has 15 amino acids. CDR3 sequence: CASSYSRQGNYGYTF. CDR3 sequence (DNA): TGTGCCAGCAGTTACTCGCGGCAGGGCAACTATGGCTACACCTTC.

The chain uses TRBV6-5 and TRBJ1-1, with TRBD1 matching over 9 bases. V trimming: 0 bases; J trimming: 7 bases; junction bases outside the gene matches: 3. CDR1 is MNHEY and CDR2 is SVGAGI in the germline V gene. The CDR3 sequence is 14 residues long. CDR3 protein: CASSYSGTGREAFF. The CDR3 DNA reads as TGTGCCAGCAGTTACTCAGGGACAGGGCGTGAAGCTTTCTTT.

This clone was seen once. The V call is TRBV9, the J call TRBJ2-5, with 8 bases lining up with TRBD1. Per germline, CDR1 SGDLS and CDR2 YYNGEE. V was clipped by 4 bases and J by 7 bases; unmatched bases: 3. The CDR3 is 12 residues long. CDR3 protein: CASSLTGGTQYF. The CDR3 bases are TGTGCCAGCAGCCTAACAGGGGGGACCCAGTACTTC.

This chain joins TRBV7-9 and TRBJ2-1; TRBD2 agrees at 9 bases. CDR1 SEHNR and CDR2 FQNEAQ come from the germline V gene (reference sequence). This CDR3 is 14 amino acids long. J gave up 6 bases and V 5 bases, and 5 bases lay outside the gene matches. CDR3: CASSNSGGSNEQFF. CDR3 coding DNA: TGTGCCAGCAGCAATAGCGGGGGAAGCAATGAGCAGTTCTTC.

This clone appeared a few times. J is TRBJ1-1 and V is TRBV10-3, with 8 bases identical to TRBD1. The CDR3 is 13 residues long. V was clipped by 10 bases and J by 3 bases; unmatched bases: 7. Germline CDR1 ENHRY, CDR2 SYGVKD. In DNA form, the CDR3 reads TGTGCCACCGCCGTGACAGGGGACACTGAAGCTTTCTTT. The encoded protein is CATAVTGDTEAFF.

The CDR3 here is CASIDRGTDTQYF. The CDR3 DNA sequence: TGTGCCAGCATTGATCGGGGGACAGATACGCAGTATTTT. The V gene is TRBV28, the J gene TRBJ2-3; D is possibly TRBD2 (6 bases). Looked up from germline, CDR1 is MDHEN and CDR2 is SYDVKM. Trimming stripped 7 bases from V and 3 bases from J, with 11 bases between. The CDR3 totals 13 residues.

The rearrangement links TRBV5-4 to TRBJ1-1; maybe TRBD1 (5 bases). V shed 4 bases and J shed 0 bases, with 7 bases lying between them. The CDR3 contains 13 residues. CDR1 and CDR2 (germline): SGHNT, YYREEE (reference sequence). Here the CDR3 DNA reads TGTGCCAGCAGCGAGACAGTGAACACTGAAGCTTTCTTT. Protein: CASSETVNTEAFF.